The text below deals with one TCR beta chain. The sample is drawn from a study of blood T cell repertoires in COVID-19. V was pared by 4 bases and J by 2 bases, with 5 bases of the junction left unmatched. The CDR3 length is 14 residues. Germline V gene lookup returns CDR1 SQVTM and CDR2 ANQGSEA. TCRdb's table, derived via immunoSEQ multiplex PCR, lists solely in-frame clones and lacks some. Of over 140,000 clones listed, roughly 80% are singletons. This rearrangement joins TRBV29-1 to TRBJ2-1, with TRBD1 matching over 7 bases. The receptor was derived from a woman in her forties or fifties with active or convalescent COVID-19. Sequenced input: peripheral blood. The CDR3 sequence: CSVAGDRAYNEQFF. The CDR3 bases are TGCAGCGTTGCTGGCGACAGGGCCTACAATGAGCAGTTCTTC.